This T cell receptor beta chain is from a study of identical twins. Study-wide findings and caveats: Carriage of fewer insertions was seen in abundant cord blood beta clonotypes, whereas memory repertoires showed none.

MiXCR, applied by TCRdb to the 5' RACE reads, yields one record per CDR3 protein. In the table there are some 270,000 distinct CDR3 sequences, about 8.9% of which are singletons. This clonotype was recorded many times. Its antigen is still unknown. V was shortened by 6 bases and J by 11 bases, with 4 bases between the two germline ends. CDR3 length: 8 amino acids. These data were also reused for a study on yellow fever vaccine responses in identical twins.

The TCR originated in a young woman in good health. Specimen: CD8+ T cells sorted from blood. The V and J genes are TRBV12-3 or TRBV12-4 and TRBJ1-1; D not resolved. The CDR3 DNA reads as TGTGCCAGCAGCCTCGCTTTCTTT. It yields the protein CASSLAFF.